This passage covers 12 T cell receptor beta chains from one sample sequenced in a study of T-cell reconstitution after alpha-beta-depleted transplantation in children. Researchers prepared the TCRbeta library using unique molecular identifiers, the study reports. TCRdb processed the PCR reads anew with MiXCR; each CDR3 protein has one entry. The data show hundreds of thousands of distinct CDR3 sequences, approximately 14% seen once. Sequences were derived from PBMCs, sampled before TCRalphabeta/CD19-depleted stem cell transplant. These receptors all stem from a girl aged 2-10 years with congenital amegakaryocytic thrombocytopenia, due to receive a stem cell transplant.

V usage is TRBV7-8 and J usage is TRBJ1-1; D ambiguous. V was trimmed by 2 bases and J by 1 base, leaving 14 bases between them. The germline CDR1 and CDR2 sequences are SGHVS and FQNEAQ. The CDR3 contains 16 residues. The CDR3 region is CASSLFLTGGNTEAFF. As DNA, the CDR3 is TGTGCCAGCAGCTTATTTTTGACGGGCGGGAACACTGAAGCTTTCTTT.

This clonotype was picked up many times. In DNA form, the CDR3 reads TGCAGTCCACTAGCGGGAGGGACAGATACGCAGTATTTT. Amino acids: CSPLAGGTDTQYF. V is TRBV20-1 and J is TRBJ2-3, with 13 bases that match TRBD2. Germline CDR1 is DFQATT and CDR2 is SNEGSKA (reference sequence). This CDR3 has 13 residues. After removal of 8 bases from V and 3 bases from J, the junction contained 2 bases not matched to a gene.

This clonotype has more than one count but fewer than ten. The J gene is TRBJ2-3, the V gene TRBV12-3 or TRBV12-4, with unresolved D. This CDR3 contains 13 residues. V dropped 3 bases and J dropped 6 bases, with 10 bases sitting between them. The DNA for the CDR3 is TGTGCCAGCAGTTTCACGGCGTGGGATACGCAGTATTTT. It encodes CASSFTAWDTQYF.

There are many counts of this clonotype. CDR3 in amino acids: CATSDSVAISYNEQFF. The CDR3 nucleotides read TGTGCCACCAGTGATTCCGTAGCTATCTCCTACAATGAGCAGTTCTTC. The chain is built from TRBV24-1 and TRBJ2-1; D gene unclear. Between the trimmed V and J ends, which lost 2 bases and 0 bases, there was a span of 10 bases. The CDR3 length is 16 residues. Germline V lookup: CDR1 KGHDR, CDR2 SFDVKD.

The table lists this clonotype with a few counts. The chain couples TRBV20-1 to TRBJ2-6; D is undetermined. The CDR3 loop spans 14 amino acids. Germline V gene lookup returns CDR1 DFQATT and CDR2 SNEGSKA (reference sequence). V was pared by 5 bases and J by 1 base, with 9 bases between. CDR3 sequence reads: CSAHAASGANVLTF. For the CDR3, the DNA is TGCAGTGCTCACGCCGCGTCTGGGGCCAACGTCCTGACTTTC.

In this sample, this clonotype turned up a few times. The chain joins TRBV12-3 or TRBV12-4 to TRBJ2-1; D is possibly TRBD1 (6 bases). The CDR3 has 14 residues. Trimming left V 3 bases short and J 2 bases short, with 8 bases between. The DNA of the CDR3 is TGTGCCAGCAGTTTCGGACAGACCTACAATGAGCAGTTCTTC. Translating it yields CASSFGQTYNEQFF.

This clonotype was observed a few times. The J gene is TRBJ1-1, the V gene TRBV7-2; no definite D call. The length of the CDR3 is 13 residues. Trimming pared 6 bases from V and 0 bases from J, leaving 8 bases between. Germline V CDR1 and CDR2: SGHTA, FQGNSA. CDR3 residues: CASRQRMNTEAFF. Here the CDR3 DNA reads TGTGCCAGCAGACAGCGTATGAACACTGAAGCTTTCTTT. Using reference TRBV7-2 and TRBJ1-1 for the parts outside the CDR3, the full variable domain is GAGVSQSPSNKVTEKGKDVELRCDPISGHTALYWYRQSLGQGLEFLIYFQGNSAPDKSGLPSDRFSAERTGGSVSTLTIQRTQQEDSAVYLCASRQRMNTEAFFGQGTRLTVV.

This clonotype has only a few counts. The rearrangement uses TRBV5-6 and TRBJ2-1; 8 nucleotides match TRBD2. CDR3 length: 16 amino acids. Germline V gene lookup returns CDR1 SGHDT and CDR2 YYEEEE. Trimming at V came to 2 bases and at J to 8 bases, leaving 12 bases not matched to a gene. This CDR3 is CASSFPLSGGPYEQFF. DNA for the CDR3: TGTGCCAGCAGCTTCCCATTGTCGGGAGGGCCTTATGAGCAGTTCTTC.

The chain combines TRBV28 with TRBJ1-5; TRBD1 agrees at 11 bases. The CDR3 contains 15 residues. The germline V gene has CDR1 MDHEN and CDR2 SYDVKM. Germline trimming cut 7 bases from V and 6 bases from J; bases unmatched to any gene: 8. CDR3 in amino acids: CASKPGQGVSQPQHF. The CDR3 bases are TGTGCCAGCAAACCGGGACAGGGGGTTAGTCAGCCCCAGCATTTT. Variable domain in full (rest from reference TRBV28 and TRBJ1-5): DVKVTQSSRYLVKRTGEKVFLECVQDMDHENMFWYRQDPGLGLRLIYFSYDVKMKEKGDIPEGYSVSREKKERFSLILESASTNQTSMYLCASKPGQGVSQPQHFGDGTRLSIL.

There are many counts of this clonotype. The CDR3 DNA is TGCAGTTCTTCTACAGGGAGCTCCTACGAGCAGTACTTC. Its protein product is CSSSTGSSYEQYF. The V call is TRBV20-1, the J call TRBJ2-7; D may be TRBD1 (6 bases). Trimming left V 8 bases short and J 0 bases short, with 14 bases between. CDR3 length equals 13 residues. Germline lookup yields CDR1 DFQATT and CDR2 SNEGSKA (reference sequence).

This chain uses TRBV7-6 with TRBJ1-5, with D unclear. Germline V gives CDR1 SGHVS, CDR2 FNYEAQ. The CDR3 contains 13 residues. Trimming removed 3 bases from V and 5 bases from J, with 8 bases in between. The CDR3 region has the DNA TGTGCCAGCAGCTTGGATGCGTATCAGCCCCAGCATTTT. Its translation is CASSLDAYQPQHF.

In this sample, this clonotype turned up a few times. J is TRBJ2-5 and V is TRBV27; 10 positions agree with TRBD2. Germline lookup yields CDR1 MNHEY and CDR2 SMNVEV (reference sequence). This CDR3 region has 15 residues. J gave up 5 bases and V 7 bases, and 10 bases lay outside the gene matches. CDR3 sequence (DNA): TGTGCCAGCACAGGGCTAGCGGGAGCTTTTGAGACCCAGTACTTC. The encoded protein is CASTGLAGAFETQYF.